The 11 T cell receptor beta chains below come from one sample, sequenced in a study of T cell responses to AZD1222 COVID-19 vaccine (dated by TCRdb to the early 2020s). Library prep was done by the immunoSEQ multiplex PCR assay. This is the immuneACCESS table as TCRdb keeps it, with only in-frame sequences that have V and J called. A part of the clones is gone; compared with another copy, unresolved V genes explain less than half, and the rest is unexplained. The sample table lists about 130,000 clones, over 85% of them with a count of one. The ten largest clonotypes hold 6.5% to 8% of the sample. According to the study, the label for this sample's time point signals: about 28 days (+/-7) after the second vaccine dose. Source: peripheral blood, taken 28 days after the second AZD1222 dose. The receptors derive from an adult who received the AZD1222 COVID-19 vaccine.

The V gene is TRBV9, the J gene TRBJ1-4; 8 bases fit TRBD1. V was clipped by 3 bases and J by 7 bases; unmatched bases: 8. This CDR3 is 15 amino acids long. From germline, CDR1 is SGDLS and CDR2 YYNGEE. The CDR3 DNA sequence: TGTGCCAGCAGCGCGGGGACAGGATTAGGTGAAAAACTGTTTTTT. Its protein is CASSAGTGLGEKLFF. Filled out from reference TRBV9 and TRBJ1-4, the complete variable domain reads DSGVTQTPKHLITATGQRVTLRCSPRSGDLSVYWYQQSLDQGLQFLIQYYNGEERAKGNILERFSAQQFPDLHSELNLSSLELGDSALYFCASSAGTGLGEKLFFGSGTQLSVL.

The V gene is TRBV11-3, the J gene TRBJ1-2; unclear D gene. The CDR3 sequence is 12 residues long. Trimming took 6 bases from V and 3 from J, leaving 8 bases between them. Germline assignment: CDR1 SGHNT and CDR2 YENEEA. The CDR3 region has the DNA TGTGCCAGCAGTCGGGAGGACTATGGCTACACCTTC. As protein: CASSREDYGYTF. The whole variable domain, filled in from reference TRBV11-3 and TRBJ1-2, reads EAGVVQSPRYKIIEKKQPVAFWCNPISGHNTLYWYLQNLGQGPELLIRYENEEAVDDSQLPKDRFSAERLKGVDSTLKIQPAELGDSAVYLCASSREDYGYTFGSGTRLTVV.

The chain has TRBV4-3 and TRBJ1-6; 8 bases line up with TRBD1. Germline CDR1 is LGHNA and CDR2 is YSLEER. After removal of 1 base from V and 9 bases from J, the junction contained 5 bases not matched to a gene. The CDR3 is 15 residues long. The CDR3 region has the DNA TGCGCCAGCAGCCAAGGGTCAGGGGGCCTTTCACCCCTCCACTTT. Translating it yields CASSQGSGGLSPLHF.

V and J are TRBV7-2 and TRBJ1-1; no reliable D call. V lost 1 base, J lost 5 bases, and 14 bases lay in between. The CDR3 is 15 amino acids. The germline gives CDR1 SGHTA, CDR2 FQGNSA. CDR3 residues: CASSLESGKGTEAFF. The CDR3 DNA reads TGTGCCAGCAGCTTAGAGTCAGGTAAAGGGACTGAAGCTTTCTTT.

The chain links TRBV24-1 to TRBJ2-1; 9 bases agree with TRBD1. The length of the CDR3 is 16 residues. Germline CDR1 KGHDR, CDR2 SFDVKD. V was clipped by 4 bases and J by 3 bases; unmatched bases: 6. The CDR3 DNA follows: TGTGCCACCAGTGAGCAACCGGGACAGGGCTACAATGAGCAGTTCTTC. Protein product: CATSEQPGQGYNEQFF.

The chain combines TRBV19 with TRBJ2-1; no reliable D call. CDR3 length: 13 residues. The V end lost 5 bases, the J end lost 7 bases, and 12 bases lay between the germline ends. The germline CDR1 and CDR2 sequences are LNHDA and SQIVND (reference sequence). The chain's CDR3 is CASSVTDLNEQFF. Written as DNA, the CDR3 is TGTGCCAGTAGTGTCACAGATCTTAATGAGCAGTTCTTC.

CDR3 in amino acids: CASSQSTVAYGYTF. The CDR3 nucleotides read TGCGCCAGCAGCCAATCCACAGTGGCGTATGGCTACACCTTC. This sequence joins TRBV4-3 and TRBJ1-2; D not resolved. Trimming took 2 bases from V and 5 from J, leaving 12 bases between them. Germline CDR1 reads LGHNA; CDR2 reads YSLEER. This CDR3 region has 14 residues.

V is TRBV29-1 and J is TRBJ1-2; 10 nucleotides agree with TRBD1. The CDR3 is made up of 14 amino acids. Trimming at V came to 3 bases and at J to 1 base, leaving 2 bases not matched to a gene. CDR1 and CDR2 from the germline V gene are SQVTM and ANQGSEA. The CDR3, as DNA: TGCAGCGTTGATAGGGACAGGGGTAACTATGGCTACACCTTC. Protein: CSVDRDRGNYGYTF. Combining the CDR3 with reference TRBV29-1 and TRBJ1-2 gives the whole variable domain SAVISQKPSRDICQRGTSLTIQCQVDSQVTMMFWYRQQPGQSLTLIATANQGSEATYESGFVIDKFPISRPNLTFSTLTVSNMSPEDSSIYLCSVDRDRGNYGYTFGSGTRLTVV.

The genes are TRBV12-3 or TRBV12-4 and TRBJ1-2; D not certain. V was trimmed by 5 bases and J by 5 bases, leaving 9 bases between them. The CDR3 sequence is 12 residues long. CDR3 residues: CASSQSPYGYTF. The CDR3 DNA follows: TGTGCCAGCAGTCAGTCGCCGTATGGCTACACCTTC.

Details on this clone: Other DNA sequences within the sample encode an identical CDR3. The chain uses TRBV11-1 and TRBJ1-3; D not resolved. Germline V CDR1 and CDR2: SGHAT, FQDESV (reference sequence). V shed 2 bases and J shed 1 base, with 3 bases lying between them. This CDR3 is built from 13 residues. As DNA, the CDR3 is TGTGCCAGCAGCTTAACGTCTGGAAACACCATATATTTT. Its protein product is CASSLTSGNTIYF.

Notes on this clone: The DNA is left out, because the CDR3 cannot be placed on it with certainty; the CDR3 is given as TCRdb lists it. The rearrangement joins TRBV5-1 to TRBJ2-3. Germline V gene sequence: CDR1 SGHRS, CDR2 YFSETQ. The length of the CDR3 is 16 amino acids, counting both ends. CDR3 in amino acids: CASSFRGRGQADTQYF.